A selection of T cell receptor beta chains follows, all from one sample in a study of cytomegalovirus exposure and HLA in healthy donors. Assay used: immunoSEQ multiplex PCR; TCRdb lists only in-frame clones, some missing. The sample has 150,000 or so clones; around 84% are singletons. Sequenced sample: PBMCs. The source is a human donor in good health. Each CDR3 is given with its conserved first and last residue. D genes are given only for firm matches. Clone size is given for some rows only: seen once, a few or many times, or a class if the clone is expanded.

D gene: TRBD1
V gene: TRBV20-1
J gene: TRBJ2-7
clone size: -
CDR3 DNA: TGCAGTGCGGGGACAGGGCGCGAGCAGTACTTC
CDR3 protein: CSAGTGREQYF

D gene: -
V gene: TRBV7-9
J gene: TRBJ2-7
clone size: -
CDR3 DNA: TGTGCCAGCAGCTTAGCGGGAGCCCACGAGCAGTACTTC
CDR3 protein: CASSLAGAHEQYF

D gene: TRBD1
V gene: TRBV7-9
J gene: TRBJ2-2
clone size: -
CDR3 DNA: TGTGCCAGCAGGCGGACAGGGGGGCTGTTTTTT
CDR3 protein: CASRRTGGLFF

D gene: TRBD2
V gene: TRBV27
J gene: TRBJ2-2
clone size: -
CDR3 DNA: TGTGCCAGCAAATTAGCGGGAGTGGACACCGGGGAGCTGTTTTTT
CDR3 protein: CASKLAGVDTGELFF

D gene: -
V gene: TRBV7-9
J gene: TRBJ1-1
clone size: -
CDR3 DNA: TGTGCCAGCAGCTTACAGGGGCCGAACACTGAAGCTTTCTTT
CDR3 protein: CASSLQGPNTEAFF

D gene: -
V gene: TRBV6-1
J gene: TRBJ2-7
clone size: -
CDR3 DNA: TGTGCCAGCAGTGAACCCGGGACCTACGAGCAGTACTTC
CDR3 protein: CASSEPGTYEQYF

D gene: -
V gene: TRBV15
J gene: TRBJ2-3
clone size: once
CDR3 DNA: TGTGCCACCAGCAGCCTTCGGGATACGCAGTATTTT
CDR3 protein: CATSSLRDTQYF

D gene: -
V gene: TRBV5-1
J gene: TRBJ2-1
clone size: few
CDR3 DNA: TGCGCCAGCAGAAGGGACATAAGGGAGCAGTTCTTC
CDR3 protein: CASRRDIREQFF

D gene: TRBD2
V gene: TRBV19
J gene: TRBJ2-3
clone size: -
CDR3 DNA: TGTGCCAGTGGAAAACTAGCGGGGGGGACAGATACGCAGTATTTT
CDR3 protein: CASGKLAGGTDTQYF

D gene: -
V gene: TRBV5-6
J gene: TRBJ2-7
clone size: -
CDR3 DNA: TGTGCCAGCAGCTTGGTTAGGGGCAGGGACGAGCAGTACTTC
CDR3 protein: CASSLVRGRDEQYF

D gene: TRBD2
V gene: TRBV6-5
J gene: TRBJ2-3
clone size: few
CDR3 DNA: TGTGCCAGCAGTCTAGCGGGAGCACGTACGCAGTATTTT
CDR3 protein: CASSLAGARTQYF

D gene: -
V gene: TRBV9
J gene: TRBJ1-2
clone size: -
CDR3 DNA: TGTGCCAGCAGCGTACAAGAGGGTCTTCCCTATGGCTACACCTTC
CDR3 protein: CASSVQEGLPYGYTF

D gene: -
V gene: TRBV6-1
J gene: TRBJ1-2
clone size: few
CDR3 DNA: TGTGCCAGCAGATTAGAGACTAACTATGGCTACACCTTC
CDR3 protein: CASRLETNYGYTF

D gene: -
V gene: TRBV5-6
J gene: TRBJ2-7
clone size: -
CDR3 DNA: TGTGCCAGCAGCTTGGGGGGGCGGGAGCAGTACTTC
CDR3 protein: CASSLGGREQYF

D gene: -
V gene: TRBV7-2
J gene: TRBJ2-2
clone size: -
CDR3 DNA: TGTGCCAGCAGCTTAGCCTCTTTGGGGGAGCTGTTTTTT
CDR3 protein: CASSLASLGELFF

D gene: -
V gene: TRBV29-1
J gene: TRBJ1-1
clone size: once
CDR3 DNA: TGCAGCGTTGAAAATCAGTCAATCCTTGAAGCTTTCTTT
CDR3 protein: CSVENQSILEAFF

D gene: TRBD1
V gene: TRBV4-1
J gene: TRBJ1-2
clone size: -
CDR3 DNA: TGCGCCAGCAGCCTTTCCAAGGGACAGCCAATTGGTGGCTACACCTTC
CDR3 protein: CASSLSKGQPIGGYTF

D gene: TRBD2
V gene: TRBV5-5
J gene: TRBJ2-7
clone size: -
CDR3 DNA: TGTGCCAGCAGCGTTCCGGGACTAGCAAGCTACGAGCAGTACTTC
CDR3 protein: CASSVPGLASYEQYF

D gene: -
V gene: TRBV5-1
J gene: TRBJ1-1
clone size: -
CDR3 DNA: TGCGCCAGCAGCATACAGGAAAACACTGAAGCTTTCTTT
CDR3 protein: CASSIQENTEAFF

D gene: TRBD2
V gene: TRBV5-6
J gene: TRBJ2-1
clone size: -
CDR3 DNA: TGTGCCAGCAGCACGGAAAGCGGGGGCTACAATGAGCAGTTCTTC
CDR3 protein: CASSTESGGYNEQFF

D gene: TRBD2
V gene: TRBV10-3
J gene: TRBJ2-5
clone size: once
CDR3 DNA: TGTGCCATCAGTGAGTCGACGGGGGGGGAGACCCAGTACTTC
CDR3 protein: CAISESTGGETQYF

D gene: -
V gene: TRBV6-4
J gene: TRBJ2-7
clone size: few
CDR3 DNA: TGTGCCAGCAGTACCATCCCTAGGGGGAGCTACGAGCAGTACTTC
CDR3 protein: CASSTIPRGSYEQYF

D gene: -
V gene: TRBV18
J gene: TRBJ2-7
clone size: -
CDR3 DNA: TGTGCCAGCTCCCGCCGAGTGATTAGCGGCATTAACTACGAGCAGTACTTC
CDR3 protein: CASSRRVISGINYEQYF

D gene: TRBD2
V gene: TRBV13
J gene: TRBJ2-5
clone size: -
CDR3 DNA: TGTGCCAGCAGCTCTAGCGGGAGGGCCGGGGGAGAGACCCAGTACTTC
CDR3 protein: CASSSSGRAGGETQYF

D gene: -
V gene: TRBV11-2
J gene: TRBJ1-2
clone size: few
CDR3 DNA: TGTGCCAGCAGCTTAGTAAGGGGGGGTGATGGCTACACCTTC
CDR3 protein: CASSLVRGGDGYTF

D gene: -
V gene: TRBV30
J gene: TRBJ1-5
clone size: -
CDR3 DNA: TGTGCCTGGAGTGTCCGGCAGGGTAGGCCCCAGCATTTT
CDR3 protein: CAWSVRQGRPQHF

D gene: TRBD1
V gene: TRBV7-9
J gene: TRBJ2-2
clone size: -
CDR3 DNA: TGTGCCAGCAGCTTAGAACAGGGGCCCAACACCGGGGAGCTGTTTTTT
CDR3 protein: CASSLEQGPNTGELFF